Below are 8 T cell receptor beta chains sequenced from a single sample in a study of blood T cell repertoires in COVID-19. TCRdb's copy holds only in-frame clones and misses some; the assay was immunoSEQ multiplex PCR. Among 400,000 to 450,000 clones listed, just over 85% were seen once. The sequencing sample was made of peripheral blood. All receptors derive from a woman younger than 45 with active or convalescent COVID-19.

The rearrangement links TRBV18 to TRBJ1-1, with a tentative D call TRBD1 (5 bases). CDR3 size: 12 residues. Germline CDR1 KGHSH, CDR2 LQKENI. Trimming took off 5 bases at V and 4 bases at J, with 8 bases between the two ends. CDR3 sequence (DNA): TGTGCCAGCTCATCGGGGGTCACTGAAGCTTTCTTT. It translates to CASSSGVTEAFF. Full variable domain (outside the CDR3, taken from reference TRBV18 and TRBJ1-1): NAGVMQNPRHLVRRRGQEARLRCSPMKGHSHVYWYRQLPEEGLKFMVYLQKENIIDESGMPKERFSAEFPKEGPSILRIQQVVRGDSAAYFCASSSGVTEAFFGQGTRLTVV.

This rearrangement joins TRBV2 to TRBJ1-5, with D possibly being TRBD1 (5 bases). The CDR3 is made up of 15 amino acids. The germline CDR1 and CDR2 sequences are SNHLY and FYNNEI. V was cut by 4 bases and J by 0 bases, with 10 bases left in between. The CDR3 nucleotides read TGTGCCAGCAGTGTGGGGCCAAGTAGCAATCAGCCCCAGCATTTT. The encoded protein is CASSVGPSSNQPQHF.

The V gene is TRBV19, the J gene TRBJ1-2, with D possibly TRBD1 on 5 matching bases. Germline loops: CDR1 LNHDA, CDR2 SQIVND (reference sequence). The CDR3 runs to 15 residues. The V end was cut by 1 base, the J end by 4 bases, with 13 bases between. This CDR3 reads CASSIARDGVYGYTF. DNA of the CDR3: TGTGCCAGTAGTATAGCCAGGGATGGCGTCTATGGCTACACCTTC.

The sample holds one count of this clone. The genes are TRBV5-1 and TRBJ1-1; TRBD1 aligns across 8 bases. Per the germline V gene, CDR1 is SGHRS and CDR2 is YFSETQ. V dropped 4 bases and J dropped 5; count of bases not matched to a gene: 10. This CDR3 has 15 residues. The CDR3 region has the DNA TGCGCCAGCAGCGGTACTTCAGGGGGCGAAACTGAAGCTTTCTTT. It is translated as CASSGTSGGETEAFF.

Concerning this clone itself: One end of the junction is discordant with germline, which a read error may explain. This chain joins TRBV7-2 and TRBJ2-2, with a weak D call TRBD2 (7 bases). The CDR3 contains 13 residues. Germline V gene lookup returns CDR1 SGHTA and CDR2 FQGNSA. DNA of the CDR3: TGTGCCAGCAGCTTAGCGTCGAGGGGGGGGCTGTTTTTT. Translated: CASSLASRGGLFF.

The count of this clone is one. The V gene is TRBV7-2, the J gene TRBJ1-1; D is unclear. In germline, CDR1 is SGHTA, CDR2 FQGNSA. V was pared by 2 bases and J by 5 bases, with 12 bases between. CDR3 length: 14 amino acids. CDR3 DNA: TGTGCCAGCAGCTTATGGAGCGAGCCGACTGAAGCTTTCTTT. This gives the protein CASSLWSEPTEAFF. The variable domain in full, completed from reference TRBV7-2 and TRBJ1-1, reads GAGVSQSPSNKVTEKGKDVELRCDPISGHTALYWYRQSLGQGLEFLIYFQGNSAPDKSGLPSDRFSAERTGGSVSTLTIQRTQQEDSAVYLCASSLWSEPTEAFFGQGTRLTVV.

The J gene is TRBJ2-1, the V gene TRBV14, with D maybe TRBD2 (6 bases). Germline V gene data show CDR1 as SGHDN and CDR2 as FVKESK. Trimming removed 0 bases from V and 6 bases from J, with 21 bases in between. The CDR3 is 18 residues long. Here the CDR3 reads CASSQDEVMAGPSNEQFF. The CDR3 region has the DNA TGTGCCAGCAGCCAAGATGAGGTGATGGCGGGACCCAGCAATGAGCAGTTCTTC.

This clone was counted between two and nine times. CDR3 in amino acids: CASSARGGGYTF. Written as DNA, the CDR3 is TGTGCCAGCAGCGCCAGGGGTGGTGGCTACACCTTC. The V gene is TRBV9, the J gene TRBJ1-2, with a possible D match to TRBD1 (6 bases). Germline CDR1 reads SGDLS; CDR2 reads YYNGEE. V was pared by 3 bases and J by 7 bases, with 10 bases between. This CDR3 is 12 amino acids long.